The T cell receptor (beta chain) described here comes from a study of T cell responses to AZD1222 COVID-19 vaccine. On the study more broadly: Recipients boosted at about 4 weeks or about 12 weeks are pooled. Whole-study results and caveats: Mostly white British, mostly female donors; authors suggested clonal diversity may be underestimated. Vaccine-associated CD4 TCRs ranged over spike, dominating at 160-218 and 743-854.

Measured with immunoSEQ multiplex PCR; TCRdb has only the in-frame clones, and not every one. The table shows about 140,000 clones, with around 91% occurring only once. Comments on this clone: Its target is not known.

Germline-derived CDR1 and CDR2 are LGHDT and YNNKEL (reference sequence). V was cut by 4 bases and J by 0 bases, with 12 bases left in between. The CDR3 extends over 15 amino acids. The sequencing used peripheral blood, collected on day 0 of AZD1222 vaccination. The rearrangement uses TRBV3-1 (or the pseudogene TRBV3-2) and TRBJ1-1; possible D gene TRBD1, 5 bases. The source is an adult in good health. The CDR3 here is CASSLGGAMNTEAFF. CDR3 DNA: TGTGCCAGCAGCCTCGGCGGGGCTATGAACACTGAAGCTTTCTTT.